Below, 10 T cell receptor beta chains from the same sample are listed, as sequenced in a study of blood T cell repertoires in COVID-19. TCRdb keeps only in-frame clones here, not all; method: immunoSEQ multiplex PCR. This sample has 380,000 or so clones, with approximately 87% found just once. Input material: PBMCs or T cells enriched from blood (not recorded which). The receptors shown here come from a man under 40 who had recovered from COVID-19.

A word on this clone: One junction end does not reproduce the germline sequence, and a read error may be involved. The rearrangement uses TRBV10-3 and TRBJ1-4; D perhaps matches TRBD1 (5 bases). This CDR3 comprises 13 residues. CDR1 is ENHRY, CDR2 SYGVKD, per germline. In DNA, the CDR3 is TGTGCCATCAATGAGGGGAGGAATGAAAAACTGTTTTTT. This sequence encodes CAINEGRNEKLFF.

The chain uses TRBV19 and TRBJ1-2; 7 bases are shared with TRBD1. Germline CDR1 is LNHDA and CDR2 is SQIVND (reference sequence). V trimming: 6 bases; J trimming: 3 bases; junction bases outside the gene matches: 1. The CDR3 has 12 residues. The CDR3 bases are TGTGCCAGTAGCCAGGGGGACTATGGCTACACCTTC. As protein: CASSQGDYGYTF.

The chain joins TRBV6-6 to TRBJ2-3; the D is unclear. From germline, CDR1 is MNHNY and CDR2 SVGAGI (reference sequence). Trimming pared 6 bases from V and 0 bases from J, leaving 4 bases between. The CDR3 is 12 residues long. This CDR3 is CASSKSTDTQYF. For the CDR3, the DNA is TGTGCCAGCAGCAAAAGCACAGATACGCAGTATTTT.

This rearrangement joins TRBV12-3 or TRBV12-4 to TRBJ2-2; D may be TRBD2 (6 bases). CDR3 size: 12 residues. Trimming removed 5 bases at V and 12 bases at J, with 13 bases between. The CDR3: CASSPGGLKLFF. CDR3 nucleotides: TGTGCCAGCAGTCCCGGGGGTTTGAAGCTGTTTTTT.

The rearrangement joins TRBV18 to TRBJ1-1; 10 nucleotides line up with TRBD1. The trim removed 5 bases at V and 0 bases at J, leaving 6 bases unmatched. The CDR3 loop spans 16 amino acids. Germline V gene sequence: CDR1 KGHSH, CDR2 LQKENI. CDR3 amino acids: CASSTRQGAMNTEAFF. Written as DNA, the CDR3 is TGTGCCAGCTCAACCAGACAGGGGGCGATGAACACTGAAGCTTTCTTT.

The chain couples TRBV4-1 to TRBJ1-2; no clear D gene. Germline V lookup: CDR1 MGHRA, CDR2 YSYEKL. CDR3 length: 14 amino acids. Trimming cost V 1 base and J 2 bases, with 8 bases left between them. The CDR3 sequence is CASSQVPRNYGYTF. The CDR3 region has the DNA TGCGCCAGCAGCCAAGTCCCACGGAACTATGGCTACACCTTC.

The V and J genes are TRBV30 and TRBJ1-2, with 8 positions matching TRBD1. The CDR3 runs 13 residues. J was trimmed by 7 bases and V by 1 base; bases with no gene match: 5. The germline gives CDR1 GTSNPN, CDR2 SVGIG (reference sequence). The CDR3 nucleotides read TGTGCCTGGAGTGGTCGGACAGGGAGTGGCTACACCTTC. Translated: CAWSGRTGSGYTF.

The chain combines TRBV19 with TRBJ1-5; D remains ambiguous. This CDR3 is built from 16 residues. The germline V gene encodes CDR1 LNHDA and CDR2 SQIVND (reference sequence). V lost 3 bases, J lost 2 bases, and 14 bases lay in between. As DNA, the CDR3 is TGTGCCAGTAGTATCATTGGTGGGCAGCGCAATCAGCCCCAGCATTTT. This sequence encodes CASSIIGGQRNQPQHF.

The chain is built from TRBV5-4 and TRBJ1-6; 7 positions match TRBD1. The CDR3 loop spans 15 amino acids. J lost 7 bases, V lost 0 bases, and 4 bases had no gene match. Germline CDR1 reads SGHNT; CDR2 reads YYREEE (reference sequence). For the CDR3, the DNA is TGTGCCAGCAGCTTGGAGGACAGGAGAAATTCACCCCTCCACTTT. It is translated as CASSLEDRRNSPLHF.

CDR3 coding DNA: TGTGCCAGCAGCCCCCTTAGCGGGGGGGCTCGTAATGAGCAGTTCTTC. It codes for CASSPLSGGARNEQFF. The rearrangement joins TRBV7-8 to TRBJ2-1; 11 nucleotides agree with TRBD2. Per the germline V gene, CDR1 is SGHVS and CDR2 is FQNEAQ. The CDR3 loop spans 16 amino acids. V dropped 5 bases and J dropped 7; count of bases not matched to a gene: 10.